The rows below give T cell receptor beta chains drawn from one sample of a study of blood T cell repertoires in COVID-19. The data were produced by immunoSEQ multiplex PCR, yet TCRdb's version contains in-frame clones alone and is incomplete. Among approximately 500,000 clones listed, 80% to 90% were seen once. The sequenced sample was peripheral blood. These receptor sequences come from a human donor in a cohort sampled during active COVID-19. The conserved cysteine and the conserved F or W are not part of the CDR3 here.

TRBV6-5 | ASSYAASGIGEQY
TRBV4-3 | ASSQDLTSGATRNEQF
TRBV19 | ASTNGKVHGGELF
TRBV20-1 | SAGSFETQY
TRBV11-1 | ASSPGRTGGNTEAF
TRBV28 | ATLKGRQGAF
TRBV7-8 | ASSPRTRTPGFTEAF
TRBV2 | ASRGGQGFIYGYT
TRBV10-1 | ASSGPVGLAGGAYNEQF
TRBV21-1 | ASSKERGGLNTEAF
TRBV19 | ASTRGSPYNEQF
TRBV7-3 | ASSASFREAPVEAF
TRBV6-2/TRBV6-3 | ASSYSLAGGHYNEQF
TRBV2 | ASSESTGTPEQF
TRBV3-1/TRBV3-2 | ASSQASGGSSYEQY
TRBV5-1 | ASAQGLWGEKLF
TRBV30 | AWSGGLAGPRDEQF
TRBV9 | ASSVAGLMNTEAF
TRBV6-6 | ASNQDSSYNEQF